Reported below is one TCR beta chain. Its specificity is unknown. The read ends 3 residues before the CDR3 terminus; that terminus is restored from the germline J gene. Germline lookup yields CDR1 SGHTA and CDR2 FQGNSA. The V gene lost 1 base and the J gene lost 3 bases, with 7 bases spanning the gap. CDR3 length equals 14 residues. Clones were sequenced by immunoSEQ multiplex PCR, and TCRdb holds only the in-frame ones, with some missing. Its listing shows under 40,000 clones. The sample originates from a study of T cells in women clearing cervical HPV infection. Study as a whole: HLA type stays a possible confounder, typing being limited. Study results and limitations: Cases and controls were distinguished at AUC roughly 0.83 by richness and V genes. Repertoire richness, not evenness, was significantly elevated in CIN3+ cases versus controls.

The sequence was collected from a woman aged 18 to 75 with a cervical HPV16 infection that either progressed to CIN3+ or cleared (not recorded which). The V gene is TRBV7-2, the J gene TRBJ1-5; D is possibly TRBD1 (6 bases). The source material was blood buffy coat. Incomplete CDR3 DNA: TGTGCCAGCAGCTTAGAGGGGGTCAATCAGCCC. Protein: CASSLEGVNQP. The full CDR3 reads CASSLEGVNQPQHF. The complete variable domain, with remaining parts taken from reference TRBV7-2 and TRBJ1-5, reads GAGVSQSPSNKVTEKGKDVELRCDPISGHTALYWYRQSLGQGLEFLIYFQGNSAPDKSGLPSDRFSAERTGGSVSTLTIQRTQQEDSAVYLCASSLEGVNQPQHFGDGTRLSIL.